The 27 T cell receptor beta chains below were found in one sample sequenced in a study of blood T cell repertoires in COVID-19. The repertoire was sequenced with immunoSEQ multiplex PCR; TCRdb's copy has only in-frame clones and lacks some. The data show about 240,000 clones, roughly 80% seen once. The source material was peripheral blood. The receptors originated from a woman aged 80 or over with acute or convalescent COVID-19.

The chain is built from TRBV19 and TRBJ1-5, with D uncertain. The CDR3 spans 14 residues. Germline lookup yields CDR1 LNHDA and CDR2 SQIVND (reference sequence). Trimming left V 5 bases short and J 0 bases short, with 8 bases between. The DNA of the CDR3 is TGTGCCAGTAGTCAAGACTATAGCAATCAGCCCCAGCATTTT. Translated: CASSQDYSNQPQHF.

In this sample, this clone turned up a few times. The chain's CDR3 is CASLIGNQPQHF. Here the CDR3 DNA reads TGTGCCAGCCTCATAGGCAATCAGCCCCAGCATTTT. The gene calls are TRBV12-3 or TRBV12-4 and TRBJ1-5; D ambiguous. This CDR3 spans 12 amino acids. With 8 bases removed from V and 2 bases from J, the gap between germline ends came to 7 bases.

The chain carries TRBV6-6 and TRBJ1-6; D call uncertain. The CDR3 is 16 amino acids. Germline V gives CDR1 MNHNY, CDR2 SVGAGI (reference sequence). V dropped 5 bases and J dropped 8 bases, with 19 bases sitting between them. The CDR3 nucleotides read TGTGCCAGCAGTCCTATCCGCCCGGAGTGGGATTCACCCCTCCACTTT. Translated, it gives CASSPIRPEWDSPLHF.

The gene calls are TRBV7-2 and TRBJ2-3; TRBD2 matches 12 bases. Germline assignment: CDR1 SGHTA and CDR2 FQGNSA. CDR3 length: 15 amino acids. Germline trimming cut 3 bases from V and 3 bases from J; bases unmatched to any gene: 1. The CDR3 DNA reads TGTGCCAGCAGCTTCCTAGCGGGGGGGACAGATACGCAGTATTTT. It is translated as CASSFLAGGTDTQYF.

The table lists this clone with a count of one. V and J are TRBV15 and TRBJ1-6, with TRBD1 identical over 9 bases. The J segment lost 10 bases and the V segment lost 0 bases, leaving 7 bases of the junction unmatched. This CDR3 comprises 16 residues. Germline CDR1 LNHNV, CDR2 YYDKDF (reference sequence). The CDR3 DNA sequence: TGTGCCACCAGCAGAGATTTGGGACAGGGTGGATCACCCCTCCACTTT. It yields the protein CATSRDLGQGGSPLHF.

This clone has a single count. The chain is built from TRBV28 and TRBJ2-5; D ambiguous. Between the trimmed V and J ends, which lost 4 bases and 1 base, there was a span of 4 bases. Germline-derived CDR1 and CDR2 are MDHEN and SYDVKM. The CDR3 runs to 12 residues. CDR3 DNA sequence: TGTGCCAGCAGTTCTAGCCAAGAGACCCAGTACTTC. Translating it yields CASSSSQETQYF. Looking up the rest from reference TRBV28 and TRBJ2-5 gives the full variable domain: DVKVTQSSRYLVKRTGEKVFLECVQDMDHENMFWYRQDPGLGLRLIYFSYDVKMKEKGDIPEGYSVSREKKERFSLILESASTNQTSMYLCASSSSQETQYFGPGTRLLVL.

The chain combines TRBV18 with TRBJ2-1; 8 bases align to TRBD2. CDR3 size: 16 residues. Germline V gives CDR1 KGHSH, CDR2 LQKENI. V shed 3 bases, J shed 6 bases, and the junction held 10 bases outside the gene matches. For the CDR3, the DNA is TGTGCCAGCTCACCCCCATCTAGCGGGCGCCTCAATGAGCAGTTCTTC. It translates to CASSPPSSGRLNEQFF.

This clone was counted only a few times. This rearrangement joins TRBV4-1 to TRBJ2-2; 11 bases match TRBD1. CDR3 length: 18 residues. Per germline, CDR1 MGHRA and CDR2 YSYEKL. Trimming took 5 bases from V and 0 from J; bases not matched to a gene: 8. CDR3 protein: CASSGGGQGAANTGELFF. The CDR3 DNA follows: TGCGCCAGCAGCGGAGGTGGACAGGGGGCCGCGAACACCGGGGAGCTGTTTTTT.

This chain's CDR3 is CGGRGCSPLHF. In nucleotides, the CDR3 is TGTGGGGGCAGGGGGTGTTCACCCCTCCACTTT. The chain uses TRBV6-4 and TRBJ1-6; 7 positions agree with TRBD1. CDR1 and CDR2 (germline): MRHNA, SNTAGT. The CDR3 consists of 11 residues.

In its sample, this clone was seen a few times. The rearrangement joins TRBV7-9 to TRBJ1-6, with 9 nucleotides matching TRBD1. Germline CDR1 and CDR2: SEHNR and FQNEAQ (reference sequence). The length of the CDR3 is 19 residues. V shed 1 base, J shed 0 bases, and the junction held 7 bases outside the gene matches. The CDR3 protein is CASSLVRRTGDSYNSPLHF. CDR3 nucleotides: TGTGCCAGCAGCTTAGTACGGCGGACAGGGGACTCCTATAATTCACCCCTCCACTTT.

V and J are TRBV18 and TRBJ2-7, with 8 bases that match TRBD2. The V and J ends lost 5 bases and 7 bases, in that order; junction bases with no gene match: 13. The germline V gene encodes CDR1 KGHSH and CDR2 LQKENI. This CDR3 has 15 amino acids. The CDR3 coding sequence is TGTGCCAGCTCAACCTCCTCCGGGGGGGCGGGGGAGCAGTACTTC. It is translated as CASSTSSGGAGEQYF. Full variable domain (rest looked up from reference TRBV18 and TRBJ2-7): NAGVMQNPRHLVRRRGQEARLRCSPMKGHSHVYWYRQLPEEGLKFMVYLQKENIIDESGMPKERFSAEFPKEGPSILRIQQVVRGDSAAYFCASSTSSGGAGEQYFGPGTRLTVT.

This clone was picked up a small number of times. The chain is built from TRBV2 and TRBJ1-6, with D possibly TRBD1 on 5 matching bases. V lost 5 bases and J 0 bases, leaving 17 bases between the germline ends. Germline V gene lookup returns CDR1 SNHLY and CDR2 FYNNEI. The CDR3 runs 18 residues. For the CDR3, the DNA is TGTGCCAGCAGTTCCTTCCAGGGATTTAGCTCCTATAATTCACCCCTCCACTTT. It specifies CASSSFQGFSSYNSPLHF. Drawing the rest from reference TRBV2 and TRBJ1-6, the complete variable domain is EPEVTQTPSHQVTQMGQEVILRCVPISNHLYFYWYRQILGQKVEFLVSFYNNEISEKSEIFDDQFSVERPDGSNFTLKIRSTKLEDSAMYFCASSSFQGFSSYNSPLHFGNGTRLTVT.

The V call is TRBV28, the J call TRBJ1-5; 9 bases map to TRBD1. CDR3 length: 15 residues. Germline V gene lookup returns CDR1 MDHEN and CDR2 SYDVKM. With V trimmed by 1 base and J by 6 bases, 4 bases remained unmatched. CDR3 DNA: TGTGCCAGCAGTTTATCGACAGGGGGGATTCAGCCCCAGCATTTT. It encodes CASSLSTGGIQPQHF.

The DNA for the CDR3 is TGTGCCAGCAGCCCCAGGGGAAGGGTCGACCAAGAGACCCAGTACTTC. It specifies CASSPRGRVDQETQYF. This chain links TRBV3-1 (or the pseudogene TRBV3-2) with TRBJ2-5; D possibly corresponds to TRBD1 (6 bases). Per germline, CDR1 LGHDT and CDR2 YNNKEL (reference sequence). Trimming stripped 4 bases from V and 0 bases from J, with 15 bases between. This CDR3 is 16 amino acids long.

The gene calls are TRBV7-9 and TRBJ2-5; D may be TRBD2 (6 bases). The ends were cut back, 5 bases at V and 0 bases at J, with 7 bases in the middle. Germline V CDR1 and CDR2: SEHNR, FQNEAQ (reference sequence). The CDR3 has 13 residues. The CDR3 sequence is CASSRDYQETQYF. DNA of the CDR3: TGTGCCAGCAGCAGGGACTACCAAGAGACCCAGTACTTC.

The V and J genes are TRBV15 and TRBJ2-3; possible D gene TRBD2, 6 bases. This CDR3 is 14 amino acids long. The V gene lost 1 base and the J gene lost 4 bases, with 9 bases spanning the gap. The germline V gene has CDR1 LNHNV and CDR2 YYDKDF (reference sequence). This CDR3 reads CATSRGLVPDTQYF. In DNA, the CDR3 is TGTGCCACCAGCAGAGGACTAGTTCCAGATACGCAGTATTTT.

The sample holds one count of this clone. This chain links TRBV19 with TRBJ1-1; 7 bases fit TRBD1. With 6 bases clipped from V and 0 bases from J, the junction kept 4 bases outside the gene matches. CDR3 length: 14 amino acids. In germline, CDR1 is LNHDA, CDR2 SQIVND (reference sequence). CDR3 protein: CASSETGMNTEAFF. The DNA of the CDR3 is TGTGCCAGTAGCGAGACAGGGATGAACACTGAAGCTTTCTTT.

This clone has more than one count but fewer than ten. The chain combines TRBV25-1 with TRBJ1-4, with unresolved D. There are 14 residues in the CDR3. V gave up 4 bases and J gave up 8 bases, with 14 bases separating them. From germline, CDR1 is MGHDK and CDR2 SYGVNS. This CDR3 reads CASSGPPRGEKLFF. In DNA, the CDR3 is TGTGCCAGCAGTGGACCGCCCCGAGGGGAAAAACTGTTTTTT.

Turning to this clone: Additional DNA sequences in this sample encode the identical CDR3. V gene TRBV5-1 combines with J gene TRBJ2-6, with D unresolved. The length of the CDR3 is 15 residues. Trimming took off 0 bases at V and 0 bases at J, with 4 bases between the two ends. The germline V gene encodes CDR1 SGHRS and CDR2 YFSETQ. The CDR3 DNA is TGCGCCAGCAGCTTGGATCGCTCTGGGGCCAACGTCCTGACTTTC. Translating it yields CASSLDRSGANVLTF. The full variable domain, completed using reference TRBV5-1 and TRBJ2-6, is KAGVTQTPRYLIKTRGQQVTLSCSPISGHRSVSWYQQTPGQGLQFLFEYFSETQRNKGNFPGRFSGRQFSNSRSEMNVSTLELGDSALYLCASSLDRSGANVLTFGAGSRLTVL.

CDR3 sequence: CASSFSAGGYEQYF. DNA for the CDR3: TGCGCCAGCAGCTTCTCGGCGGGGGGCTACGAGCAGTACTTC. V usage is TRBV5-1 and J usage is TRBJ2-7; 8 nucleotides match TRBD2. Trimming at V came to 2 bases and at J to 3 bases, leaving 4 bases not matched to a gene. The CDR3 runs 14 residues. In germline, CDR1 is SGHRS, CDR2 YFSETQ.

The chain is built from TRBV7-9 and TRBJ2-7; possible D gene TRBD2, 6 bases. There are 12 residues in the CDR3. Germline V gives CDR1 SEHNR, CDR2 FQNEAQ (reference sequence). V lost 1 base to trimming and J lost 6 bases, with 7 bases between them. CDR3 region: CASSLGRAEQYF. The DNA of the CDR3 is TGTGCCAGCAGCTTAGGGAGGGCCGAGCAGTACTTC.

This chain links TRBV19 with TRBJ1-4; D remains unclear. CDR3 length: 13 residues. The V end lost 0 bases, the J end lost 11 bases, and 10 bases lay between the germline ends. Per germline, CDR1 LNHDA and CDR2 SQIVND (reference sequence). The CDR3 nucleotides are TGTGCCAGTAGTATAGATCTTCCGTATAAACTGTTTTTT. Protein: CASSIDLPYKLFF. Full variable domain (remainder filled in from reference TRBV19 and TRBJ1-4): DGGITQSPKYLFRKEGQNVTLSCEQNLNHDAMYWYRQDPGQGLRLIYYSQIVNDFQKGDIAEGYSVSREKKESFPLTVTSAQKNPTAFYLCASSIDLPYKLFFGSGTQLSVL.

V is TRBV12-5 and J is TRBJ1-1; D possibly corresponds to TRBD1 (6 bases). Germline loops: CDR1 LGHNT, CDR2 FRNRAP. The germline V and J ends were trimmed by 5 bases and 1 base, with 8 bases remaining between them. The CDR3 is made up of 13 amino acids. The CDR3 sequence: CASGMTGNTEAFF. CDR3 sequence (DNA): TGTGCTAGTGGTATGACAGGGAACACTGAAGCTTTCTTT.

V and J are TRBV6-6 and TRBJ2-2; possible D gene TRBD2, 7 bases. V was pared by 1 base and J by 3 bases, with 12 bases between. CDR3 length: 16 residues. Looked up from germline, CDR1 is MNHNY and CDR2 is SVGAGI (reference sequence). The CDR3 sequence is CASSYLGGPDTGELFF. CDR3 sequence (DNA): TGTGCCAGCAGTTACTTGGGGGGGCCCGACACCGGGGAGCTGTTTTTT.

The rearrangement joins TRBV28 to TRBJ1-2; TRBD1 matches 8 bases. V dropped 4 bases and J dropped 7; count of bases not matched to a gene: 8. The CDR3 sequence is 14 residues long. Germline V gene lookup returns CDR1 MDHEN and CDR2 SYDVKM. CDR3 sequence reads: CASSSRGRSSGYTF. DNA for the CDR3: TGTGCCAGCAGTTCCAGGGGGCGCAGTAGTGGCTACACCTTC.

In its sample, this clone was seen a few times. This chain uses TRBV10-3 with TRBJ1-1, with 8 bases matching TRBD1. The CDR3 spans 12 residues. Per the germline V gene, CDR1 is ENHRY and CDR2 is SYGVKD. The junction had 5 bases not matched to a gene; V was cut back by 6 bases and J by 8 bases. In nucleotides, the CDR3 is TGTGCCATCAGCGGACAGGGCAAAGAAGCTTTCTTT. Protein: CAISGQGKEAFF.

This clone was counted between two and nine times. The DNA for the CDR3 is TGTGCCAGTAGTCGTGGCAGCGCGGCCTATAATTCACCCCTCCACTTT. Protein: CASSRGSAAYNSPLHF. This chain links TRBV19 with TRBJ1-6, with D hard to call. Germline V gene lookup returns CDR1 LNHDA and CDR2 SQIVND (reference sequence). V lost 5 bases and J 2 bases, leaving 13 bases between the germline ends. CDR3 length equals 16 residues.